This T cell receptor beta chain was sequenced for a study of CD8+ T cells in alopecia areata. Study-level information: Using the percentage of affected scalp area, treated patients' severity was scored. Study observations and caveats: Alopecia totalis/universalis scalp especially showed more expanded CD8+ clones than normal scalp. Many expanded lesional clones remained in scalp and blood on tofacitinib.

After isolation, RNA underwent reverse transcription to generate cDNA as the sequencing template. Clones were sequenced by immunoSEQ multiplex PCR, and TCRdb holds only the in-frame ones, with some missing. The sample includes 180,000 or so clones, approximately 49% of them seen just once. Germline CDR1 reads SEHNR; CDR2 reads FQNEAQ (reference sequence). This CDR3 is 14 amino acids long. Germline trimming cut 3 bases from V and 7 bases from J; bases unmatched to any gene: 5. The treatment here: oral pan-JAK inhibitor, 5-10 mg twice daily. This clone was counted only a few times. Its specificity is unknown.

Sequenced here: CD8+ T cells sorted from blood, sampled at approximately week 52, from a patient treated with tofacitinib. The clonotype was recovered from a human donor with alopecia areata. The rearrangement uses TRBV7-9 and TRBJ2-1, with TRBD2 matching 8 bases. The CDR3 loop is CASSFFSGENEQFF. The CDR3 DNA reads as TGTGCCAGCAGCTTCTTTAGCGGGGAGAATGAGCAGTTCTTC. The full variable domain, with the rest looked up from reference TRBV7-9 and TRBJ2-1, is DTGVSQNPRHKITKRGQNVTFRCDPISEHNRLYWYRQTLGQGPEFLTYFQNEAQLEKSRLLSDRFSAERPKGSFSTLEIQRTEQGDSAMYLCASSFFSGENEQFFGPGTRLTVL.